In its sample, the clone carrying this TCR beta chain was seen a few times. Using RNA transcripts as the source, TCR beta CDR3 regions were amplified. Initially, a first-round RT-PCR of the TCR CDR3 employed the HTBI primer set. TCRdb processed the multiplex PCR reads anew with MiXCR; each CDR3 protein has one entry. The data hold approximately 590,000 distinct CDR3 sequences, with around 46% observed a single time. The sample belongs to a study of T cells in Graves' hyperthyroidism and ophthalmopathy. Stable Graves' hyperthyroidism denoted no ophthalmopathy progression over 18 months. The clonotype comes from a young woman with Graves' hyperthyroidism. Material: peripheral blood or thyroid tissue (not recorded which).

CDR3 nucleotide sequence: TGTGCCAGCAGCTTAGTTGGGGGGGCCGACTACGAGCAGTACTTC. This gives the protein CASSLVGGADYEQYF. The chain employs TRBV2 and TRBJ2-7; perhaps TRBD2 as D (7 bases). V dropped 6 bases and J dropped 3 bases, with 18 bases sitting between them. Germline-derived CDR1 and CDR2 are SNHLY and FYNNEI. The CDR3 is 15 amino acids.